Described below is a single T cell receptor beta chain sequence and its context. No base quality values were provided; no much bigger clone lies one nucleotide off. This sample stems from a study of T cell repertoires in chronic hepatitis B (dated by TCRdb to between 2019 and 2020). The receptor library was made with the immunoSEQ multiplex PCR assay. Entries here come from immuneACCESS through TCRdb and include only in-frame sequences with V and J called. Some clones fail to appear in such tables; in the studies checked, an unresolved V gene covers under half of the shortfall, and the cause of the remainder is unknown. This sample lists some 460 clones; about 83% were detected once. The ten largest clones represent roughly 14% of the sample. The specimen sequenced was HBV polymerase (pol387) epitope-specific CD8+ T cells from PBMCs. This clonotype was obtained from a human donor with chronic hepatitis B virus infection.

CDR3 protein: CASNDAREYTKAGQRLTF. The nucleotide sequence reads TGTGCCAGCAACGATGCACGAGAGTACACAAAGGCGGGCCAACGTCTGACTTTC. The V gene is TRBV5-2 and the J gene is TRBJ2-6; the table's D gene call, TRBD2, was not cross checked with the DNA. TRBV5-2 is shown as a pseudogene. From the cysteine through the phenylalanine, the CDR3 covers 18 amino acids. The CDR3 DNA has 54 bases and is translated from base 1.